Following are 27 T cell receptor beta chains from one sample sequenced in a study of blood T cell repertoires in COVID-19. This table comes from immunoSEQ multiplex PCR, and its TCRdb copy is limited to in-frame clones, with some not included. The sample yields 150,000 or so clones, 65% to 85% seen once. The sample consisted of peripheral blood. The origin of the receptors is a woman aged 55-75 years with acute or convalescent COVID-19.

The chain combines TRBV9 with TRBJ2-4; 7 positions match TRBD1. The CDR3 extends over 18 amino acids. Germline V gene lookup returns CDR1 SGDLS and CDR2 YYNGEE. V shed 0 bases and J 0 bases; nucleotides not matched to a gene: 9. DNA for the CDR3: TGTGCCAGCAGCGTAGGGGATGGGGACAGTCTAGCCAAAAACATTCAGTACTTC. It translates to CASSVGDGDSLAKNIQYF. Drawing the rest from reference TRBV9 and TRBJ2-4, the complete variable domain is DSGVTQTPKHLITATGQRVTLRCSPRSGDLSVYWYQQSLDQGLQFLIQYYNGEERAKGNILERFSAQQFPDLHSELNLSSLELGDSALYFCASSVGDGDSLAKNIQYFGAGTRLSVL.

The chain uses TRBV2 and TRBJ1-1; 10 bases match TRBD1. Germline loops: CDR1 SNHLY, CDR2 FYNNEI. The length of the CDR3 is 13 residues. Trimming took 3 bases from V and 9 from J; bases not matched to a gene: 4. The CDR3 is CASSDTDRGKAFF. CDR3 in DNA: TGTGCCAGCAGTGATACGGACAGGGGGAAAGCTTTCTTT.

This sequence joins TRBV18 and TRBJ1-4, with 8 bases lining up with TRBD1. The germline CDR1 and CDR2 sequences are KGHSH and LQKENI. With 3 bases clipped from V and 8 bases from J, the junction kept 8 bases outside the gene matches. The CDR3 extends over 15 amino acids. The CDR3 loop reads CASSPRQGREEKLFF. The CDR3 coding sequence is TGTGCCAGCTCACCTAGACAGGGGAGAGAAGAAAAACTGTTTTTT.

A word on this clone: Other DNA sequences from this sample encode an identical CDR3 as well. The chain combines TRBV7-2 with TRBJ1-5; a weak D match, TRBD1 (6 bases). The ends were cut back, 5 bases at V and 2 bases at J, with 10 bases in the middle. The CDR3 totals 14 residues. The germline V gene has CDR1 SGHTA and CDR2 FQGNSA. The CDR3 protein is CASSLGGRNQPQHF. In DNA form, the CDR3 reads TGTGCCAGCAGCCTGGGGGGGCGCAATCAGCCCCAGCATTTT.

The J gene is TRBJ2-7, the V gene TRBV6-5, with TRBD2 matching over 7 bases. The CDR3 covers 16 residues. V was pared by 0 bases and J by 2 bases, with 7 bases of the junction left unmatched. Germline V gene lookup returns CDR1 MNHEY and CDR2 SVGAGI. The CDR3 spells CASSYSIQAGAYEQYF. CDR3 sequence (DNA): TGTGCCAGCAGTTACTCGATACAGGCGGGGGCCTACGAGCAGTACTTC.

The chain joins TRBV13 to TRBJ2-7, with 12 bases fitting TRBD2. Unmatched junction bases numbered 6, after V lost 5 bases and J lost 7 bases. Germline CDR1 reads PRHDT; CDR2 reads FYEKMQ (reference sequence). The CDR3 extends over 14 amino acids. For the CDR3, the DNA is TGTGCCAGCAGCCTACTAGCGGGAGGAGGAGAGCAGTACTTC. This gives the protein CASSLLAGGGEQYF.

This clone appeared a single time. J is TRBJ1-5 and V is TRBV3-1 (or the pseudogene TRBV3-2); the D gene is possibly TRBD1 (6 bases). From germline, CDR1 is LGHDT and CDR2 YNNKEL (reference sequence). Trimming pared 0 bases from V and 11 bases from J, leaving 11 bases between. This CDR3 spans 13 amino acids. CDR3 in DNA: TGTGCCAGCAGCCAAGATCGGAGGACAGCCCAGCATTTT. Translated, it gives CASSQDRRTAQHF.

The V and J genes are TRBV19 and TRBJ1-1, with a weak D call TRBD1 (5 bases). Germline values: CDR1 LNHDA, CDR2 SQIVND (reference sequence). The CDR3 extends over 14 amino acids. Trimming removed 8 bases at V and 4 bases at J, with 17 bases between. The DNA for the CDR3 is TGTGCCAGTTACCTAACACCGGGGGGCACTGAAGCTTTCTTT. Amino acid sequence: CASYLTPGGTEAFF.

DNA of the CDR3: TGTGCCAGCAGCATCCAGGGGGCTTCTAGCACAGATACGCAGTATTTT. Translating it yields CASSIQGASSTDTQYF. This chain joins TRBV7-2 and TRBJ2-3, with 8 nucleotides matching TRBD1. Germline CDR1 SGHTA, CDR2 FQGNSA. With 5 bases clipped from V and 0 bases from J, the junction kept 7 bases outside the gene matches. This CDR3 region has 16 residues.

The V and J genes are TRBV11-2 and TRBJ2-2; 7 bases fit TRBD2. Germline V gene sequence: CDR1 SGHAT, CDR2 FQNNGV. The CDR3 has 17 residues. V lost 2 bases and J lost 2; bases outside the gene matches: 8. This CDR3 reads CASSLSRSSGNTGELFF. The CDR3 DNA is TGTGCCAGCAGCTTATCTCGATCTAGCGGTAACACCGGGGAGCTGTTTTTT.

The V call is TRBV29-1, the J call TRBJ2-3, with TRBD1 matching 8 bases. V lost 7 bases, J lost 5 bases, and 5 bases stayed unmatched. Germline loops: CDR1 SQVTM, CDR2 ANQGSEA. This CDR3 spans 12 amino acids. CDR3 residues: CSEQGAEDTQYF. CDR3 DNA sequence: TGCAGCGAGCAGGGGGCTGAAGATACGCAGTATTTT.

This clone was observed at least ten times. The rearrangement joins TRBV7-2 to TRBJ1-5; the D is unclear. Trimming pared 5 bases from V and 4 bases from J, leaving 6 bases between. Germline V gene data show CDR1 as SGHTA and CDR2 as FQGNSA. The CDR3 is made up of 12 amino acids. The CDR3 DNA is TGTGCCAGCAGCGAGATTAATCAGCCCCAGCATTTT. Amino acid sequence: CASSEINQPQHF.

CDR3 amino acids: CASSPRRKWEGLYNEQFF. In nucleotides, the CDR3 is TGTGCCAGCAGCCCACGGCGGAAATGGGAGGGCCTTTACAATGAGCAGTTCTTC. V gene TRBV11-2 combines with J gene TRBJ2-1; 7 positions match TRBD2. Germline assignment: CDR1 SGHAT and CDR2 FQNNGV. V was clipped by 5 bases and J by 4 bases; unmatched bases: 17. The CDR3 is made up of 18 amino acids. The full variable domain, in which reference TRBV11-2 and TRBJ2-1 provide the parts outside the CDR3, is EAGVAQSPRYKIIEKRQSVAFWCNPISGHATLYWYQQILGQGPKLLIQFQNNGVVDDSQLPKDRFSAERLKGVDSTLKIQPAKLEDSAVYLCASSPRRKWEGLYNEQFFGPGTRLTVL.

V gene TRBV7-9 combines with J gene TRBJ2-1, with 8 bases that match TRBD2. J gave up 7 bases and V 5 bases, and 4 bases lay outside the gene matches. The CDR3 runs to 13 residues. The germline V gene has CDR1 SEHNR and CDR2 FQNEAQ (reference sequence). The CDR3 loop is CASSEGLGNEQFF. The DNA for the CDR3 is TGTGCCAGCAGCGAGGGACTAGGAAATGAGCAGTTCTTC.

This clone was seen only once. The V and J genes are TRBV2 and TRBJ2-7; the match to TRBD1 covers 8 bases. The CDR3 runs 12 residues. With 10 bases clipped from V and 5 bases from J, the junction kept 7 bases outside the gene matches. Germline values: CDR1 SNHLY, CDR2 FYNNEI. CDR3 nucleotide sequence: TGTGCCATCCCACGACAGGGGAACGAGCAGTACTTC. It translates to CAIPRQGNEQYF.

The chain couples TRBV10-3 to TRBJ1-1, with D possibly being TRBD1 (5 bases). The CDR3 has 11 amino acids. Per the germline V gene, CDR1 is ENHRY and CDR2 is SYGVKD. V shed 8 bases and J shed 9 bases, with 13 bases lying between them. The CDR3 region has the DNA TGTGCCATCGGGGACTACCCTAAAGCTTTCTTT. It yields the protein CAIGDYPKAFF.

The CDR3 protein is CSVASGRALNGELFF. CDR3 nucleotides: TGCAGCGTTGCTAGCGGGAGGGCTTTAAACGGGGAGCTGTTTTTT. The chain has TRBV29-1 and TRBJ2-2, with 12 bases fitting TRBD2. Germline trimming cut 4 bases from V and 7 bases from J; bases unmatched to any gene: 7. CDR3 length equals 15 residues. Germline CDR1 SQVTM, CDR2 ANQGSEA.

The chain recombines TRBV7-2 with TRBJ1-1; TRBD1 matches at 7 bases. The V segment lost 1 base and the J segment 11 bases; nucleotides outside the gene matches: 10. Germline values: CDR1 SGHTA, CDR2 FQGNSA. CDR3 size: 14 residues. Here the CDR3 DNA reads TGTGCCAGCAGCTTAGTGAGCAAAGACAGGGTGGCTTTCTTT. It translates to CASSLVSKDRVAFF.

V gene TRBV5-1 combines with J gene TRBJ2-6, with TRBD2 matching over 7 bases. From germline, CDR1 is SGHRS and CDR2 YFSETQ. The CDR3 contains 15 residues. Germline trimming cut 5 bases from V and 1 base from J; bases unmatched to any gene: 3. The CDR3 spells CASSERGSGANVLTF. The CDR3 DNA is TGCGCCAGCAGTGAGCGGGGATCTGGGGCCAACGTCCTGACTTTC.

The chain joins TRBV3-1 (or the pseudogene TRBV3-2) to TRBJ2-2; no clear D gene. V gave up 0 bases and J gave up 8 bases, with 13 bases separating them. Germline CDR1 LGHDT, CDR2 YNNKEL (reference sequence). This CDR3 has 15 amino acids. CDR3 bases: TGTGCCAGCAGCCAAGATCTGATAAGCGCTGGGGAGCTGTTTTTT. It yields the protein CASSQDLISAGELFF.

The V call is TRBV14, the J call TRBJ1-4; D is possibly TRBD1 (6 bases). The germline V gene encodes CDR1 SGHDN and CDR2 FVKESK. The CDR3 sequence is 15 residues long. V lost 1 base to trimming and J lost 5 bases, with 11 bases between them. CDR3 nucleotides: TGTGCCAGCAGCCAAGGACAGGTTTTGAATGAAAAACTGTTTTTT. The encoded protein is CASSQGQVLNEKLFF.

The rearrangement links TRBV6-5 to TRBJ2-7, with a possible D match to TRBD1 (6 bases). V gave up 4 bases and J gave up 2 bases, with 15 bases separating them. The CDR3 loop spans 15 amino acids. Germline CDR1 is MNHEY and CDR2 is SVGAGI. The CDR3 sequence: CASSSPGQTTYEQYF. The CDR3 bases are TGTGCCAGCAGTTCCCCTGGACAGACTACCTACGAGCAGTACTTC.

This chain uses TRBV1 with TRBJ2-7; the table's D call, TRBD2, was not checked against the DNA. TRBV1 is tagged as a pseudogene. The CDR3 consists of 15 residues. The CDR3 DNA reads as TGCACCAGCAGCCGGGAGGGACAACAAGCCTACGAGCAGTACTTC. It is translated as CTSSREGQQAYEQYF.

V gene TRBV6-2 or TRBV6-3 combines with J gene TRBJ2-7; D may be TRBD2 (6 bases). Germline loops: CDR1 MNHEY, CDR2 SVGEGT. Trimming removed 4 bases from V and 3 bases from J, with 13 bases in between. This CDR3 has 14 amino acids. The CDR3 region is CASSSGTPRYEQYF. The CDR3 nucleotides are TGTGCCAGCAGTTCCGGGACTCCCCGCTACGAGCAGTACTTC.

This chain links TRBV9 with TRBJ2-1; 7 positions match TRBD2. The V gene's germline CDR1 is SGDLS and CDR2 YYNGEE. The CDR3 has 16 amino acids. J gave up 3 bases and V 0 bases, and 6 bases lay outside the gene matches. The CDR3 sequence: CASSVEPGGGYNEQFF. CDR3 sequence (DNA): TGTGCCAGCAGCGTAGAGCCTGGCGGGGGCTACAATGAGCAGTTCTTC. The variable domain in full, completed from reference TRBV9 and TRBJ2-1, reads DSGVTQTPKHLITATGQRVTLRCSPRSGDLSVYWYQQSLDQGLQFLIQYYNGEERAKGNILERFSAQQFPDLHSELNLSSLELGDSALYFCASSVEPGGGYNEQFFGPGTRLTVL.

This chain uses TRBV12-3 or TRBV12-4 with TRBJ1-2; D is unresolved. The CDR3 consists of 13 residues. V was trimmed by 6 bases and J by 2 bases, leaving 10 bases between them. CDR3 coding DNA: TGTGCCAGCAGCCCCTCCGCGAACTATGGCTACACCTTC. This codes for CASSPSANYGYTF.

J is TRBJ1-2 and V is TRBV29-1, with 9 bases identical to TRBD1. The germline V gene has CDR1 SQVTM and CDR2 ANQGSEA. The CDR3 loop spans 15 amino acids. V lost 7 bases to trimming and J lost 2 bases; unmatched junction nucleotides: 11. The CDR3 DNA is TGCAGCGCCACGAGTCCGGGGACAGGGAACTATGGCTACACCTTC. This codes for CSATSPGTGNYGYTF.